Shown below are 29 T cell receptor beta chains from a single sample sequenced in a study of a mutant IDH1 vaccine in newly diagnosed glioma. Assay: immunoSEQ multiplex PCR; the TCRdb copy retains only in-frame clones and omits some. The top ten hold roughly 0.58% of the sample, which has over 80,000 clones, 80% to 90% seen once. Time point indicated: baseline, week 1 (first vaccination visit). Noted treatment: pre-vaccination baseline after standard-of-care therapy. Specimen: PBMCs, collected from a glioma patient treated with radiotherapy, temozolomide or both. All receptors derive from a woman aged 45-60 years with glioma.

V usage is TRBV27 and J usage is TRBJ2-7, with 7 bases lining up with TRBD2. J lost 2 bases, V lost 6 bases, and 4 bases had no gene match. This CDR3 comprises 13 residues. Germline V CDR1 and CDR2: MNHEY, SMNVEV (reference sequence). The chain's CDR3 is CASSPGRAYEQYF. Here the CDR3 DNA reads TGTGCCAGCAGCCCTGGGAGGGCCTACGAGCAGTACTTC.

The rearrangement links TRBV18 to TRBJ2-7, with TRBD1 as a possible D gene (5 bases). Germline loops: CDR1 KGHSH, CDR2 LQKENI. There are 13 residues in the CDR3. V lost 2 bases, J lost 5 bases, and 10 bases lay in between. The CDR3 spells CASSPDRQHEQYF. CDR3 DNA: TGTGCCAGCTCACCAGATCGACAGCACGAGCAGTACTTC.

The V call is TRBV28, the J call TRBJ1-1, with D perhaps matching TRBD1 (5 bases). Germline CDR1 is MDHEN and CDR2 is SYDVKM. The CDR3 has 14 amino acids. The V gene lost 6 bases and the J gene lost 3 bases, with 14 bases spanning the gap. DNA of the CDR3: TGTGCCAGCAGCCCAGGGTATCGGGACACTGAAGCTTTCTTT. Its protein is CASSPGYRDTEAFF.

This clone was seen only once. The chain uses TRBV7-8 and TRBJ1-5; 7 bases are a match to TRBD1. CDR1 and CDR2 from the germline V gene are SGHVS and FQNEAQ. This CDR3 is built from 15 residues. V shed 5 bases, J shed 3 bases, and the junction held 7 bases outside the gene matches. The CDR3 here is CASSRGQLFNQPQHF. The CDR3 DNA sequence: TGTGCCAGCAGCCGGGGACAGCTTTTCAATCAGCCCCAGCATTTT.

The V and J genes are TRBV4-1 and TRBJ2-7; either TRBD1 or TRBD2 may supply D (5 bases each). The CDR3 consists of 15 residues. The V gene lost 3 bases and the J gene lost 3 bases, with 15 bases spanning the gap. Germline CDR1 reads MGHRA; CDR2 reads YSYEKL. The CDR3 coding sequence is TGCGCCAGCAGCCAGCCAGCGGAGAGGGGCTACGAGCAGTACTTC. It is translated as CASSQPAERGYEQYF.

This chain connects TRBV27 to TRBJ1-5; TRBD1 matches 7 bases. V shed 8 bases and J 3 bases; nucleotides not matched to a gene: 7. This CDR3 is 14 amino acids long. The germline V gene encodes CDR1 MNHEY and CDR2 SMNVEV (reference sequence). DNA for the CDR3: TGTGCCAGCGCCCGAGGGGGCAACAATCAGCCCCAGCATTTT. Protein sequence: CASARGGNNQPQHF.

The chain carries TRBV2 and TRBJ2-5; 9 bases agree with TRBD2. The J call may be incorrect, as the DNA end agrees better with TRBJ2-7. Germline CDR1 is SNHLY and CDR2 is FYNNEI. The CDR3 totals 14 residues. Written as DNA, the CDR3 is TGTGCCAGCATCCCTGCGGGAGGGGTCTACGAGCAGTACTTC. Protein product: CASIPAGGVYEQYF.

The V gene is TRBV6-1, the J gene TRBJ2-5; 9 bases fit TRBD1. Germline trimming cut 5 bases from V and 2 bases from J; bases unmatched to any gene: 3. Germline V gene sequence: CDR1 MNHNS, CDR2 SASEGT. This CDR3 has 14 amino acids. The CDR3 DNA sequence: TGTGCCAGCAGTTCGACAGGGGGTCAAGAGACCCAGTACTTC. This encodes CASSSTGGQETQYF.

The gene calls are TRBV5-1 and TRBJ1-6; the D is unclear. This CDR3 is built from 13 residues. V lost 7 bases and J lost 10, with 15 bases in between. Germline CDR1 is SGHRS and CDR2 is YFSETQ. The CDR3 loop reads CASRRVLQSPLHF. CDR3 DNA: TGCGCCAGCCGTCGGGTTCTTCAGTCACCCCTCCACTTT.

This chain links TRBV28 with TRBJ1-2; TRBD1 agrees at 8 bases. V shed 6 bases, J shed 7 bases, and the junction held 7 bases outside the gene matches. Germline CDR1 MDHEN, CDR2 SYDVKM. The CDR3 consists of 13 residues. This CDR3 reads CASSLGQGTGYTF. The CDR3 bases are TGTGCCAGCAGCCTCGGACAGGGCACTGGCTACACCTTC.

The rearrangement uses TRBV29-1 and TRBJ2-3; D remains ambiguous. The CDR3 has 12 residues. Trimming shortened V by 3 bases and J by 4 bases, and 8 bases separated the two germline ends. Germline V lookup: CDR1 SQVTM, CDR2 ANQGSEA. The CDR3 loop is CSVEQVPDTQYF. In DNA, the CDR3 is TGCAGCGTTGAGCAGGTGCCAGATACGCAGTATTTT.

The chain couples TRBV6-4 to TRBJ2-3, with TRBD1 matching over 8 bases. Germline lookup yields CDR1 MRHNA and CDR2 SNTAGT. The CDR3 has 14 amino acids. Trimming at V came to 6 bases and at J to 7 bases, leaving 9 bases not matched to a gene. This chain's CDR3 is CASSPQGAPNTQYF. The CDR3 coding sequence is TGTGCCAGCAGCCCCCAGGGGGCGCCGAATACGCAGTATTTT.

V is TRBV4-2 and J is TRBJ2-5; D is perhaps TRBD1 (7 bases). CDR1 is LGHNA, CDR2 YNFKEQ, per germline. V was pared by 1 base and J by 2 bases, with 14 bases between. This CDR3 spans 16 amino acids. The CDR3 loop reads CASSQGRAGGQETQYF. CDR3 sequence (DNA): TGTGCCAGCAGCCAAGGGAGGGCAGGGGGGCAAGAGACCCAGTACTTC.

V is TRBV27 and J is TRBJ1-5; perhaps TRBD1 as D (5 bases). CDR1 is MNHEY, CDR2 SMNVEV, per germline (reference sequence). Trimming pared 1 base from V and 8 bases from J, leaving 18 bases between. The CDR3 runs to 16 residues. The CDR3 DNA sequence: TGTGCCAGCAGTTTATTTCCCGGGACCACAACTGAGCCCCAGCATTTT. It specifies CASSLFPGTTTEPQHF.

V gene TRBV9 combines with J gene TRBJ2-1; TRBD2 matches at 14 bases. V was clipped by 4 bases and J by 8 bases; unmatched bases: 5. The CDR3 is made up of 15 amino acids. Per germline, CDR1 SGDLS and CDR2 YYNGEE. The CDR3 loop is CASSFAGLAGDEQFF. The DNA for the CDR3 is TGTGCCAGCAGCTTTGCGGGACTAGCGGGAGATGAGCAGTTCTTC.

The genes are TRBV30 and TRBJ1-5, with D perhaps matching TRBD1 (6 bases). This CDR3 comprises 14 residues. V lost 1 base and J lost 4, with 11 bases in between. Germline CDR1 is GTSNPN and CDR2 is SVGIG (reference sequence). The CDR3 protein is CAWSGGQLNQPQHF. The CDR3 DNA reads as TGTGCCTGGAGTGGCGGACAGCTTAATCAGCCCCAGCATTTT.

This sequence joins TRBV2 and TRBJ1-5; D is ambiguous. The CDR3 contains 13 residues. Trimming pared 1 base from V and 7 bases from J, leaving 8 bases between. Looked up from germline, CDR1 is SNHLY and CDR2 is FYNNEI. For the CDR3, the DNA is TGTGCCAGCAGTGAAGATCTGGGGCAGCCCCAGCATTTT. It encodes CASSEDLGQPQHF.

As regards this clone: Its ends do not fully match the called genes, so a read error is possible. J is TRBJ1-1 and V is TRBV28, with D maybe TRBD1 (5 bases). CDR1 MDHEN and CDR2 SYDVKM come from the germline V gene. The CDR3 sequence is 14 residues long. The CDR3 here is CASSYTGGGTGAFF. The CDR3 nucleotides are TGTGCCAGCAGCTACACTGGAGGTGGGACTGGAGCTTTCTTT.

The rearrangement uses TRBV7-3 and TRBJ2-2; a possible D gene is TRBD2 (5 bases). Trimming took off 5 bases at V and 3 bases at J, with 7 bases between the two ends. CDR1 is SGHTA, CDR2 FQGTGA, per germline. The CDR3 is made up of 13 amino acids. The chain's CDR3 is CASSLDYTGELFF. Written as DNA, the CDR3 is TGTGCCAGCAGCCTGGACTACACCGGGGAGCTGTTTTTT.

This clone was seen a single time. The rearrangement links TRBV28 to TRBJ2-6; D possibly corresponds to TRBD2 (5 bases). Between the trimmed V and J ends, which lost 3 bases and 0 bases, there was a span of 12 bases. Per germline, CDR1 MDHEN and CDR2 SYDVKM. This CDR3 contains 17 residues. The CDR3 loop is CASSFYGLTSGANVLTF. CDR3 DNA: TGTGCCAGCAGTTTCTACGGACTGACCTCTGGGGCCAACGTCCTGACTTTC.

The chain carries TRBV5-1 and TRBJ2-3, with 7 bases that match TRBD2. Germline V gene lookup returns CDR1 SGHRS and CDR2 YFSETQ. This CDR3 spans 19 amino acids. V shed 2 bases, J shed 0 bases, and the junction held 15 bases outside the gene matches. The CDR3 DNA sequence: TGCGCCAGCAGCTTACAGCCTCTAGCGGATGCCTCTAGCACAGATACGCAGTATTTT. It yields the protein CASSLQPLADASSTDTQYF.

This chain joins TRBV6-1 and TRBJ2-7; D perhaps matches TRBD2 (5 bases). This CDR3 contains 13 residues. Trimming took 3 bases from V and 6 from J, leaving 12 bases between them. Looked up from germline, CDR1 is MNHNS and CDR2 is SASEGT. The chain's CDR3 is CASSESLATEQYF. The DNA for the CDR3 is TGTGCCAGCAGTGAGAGTCTAGCCACCGAGCAGTACTTC.

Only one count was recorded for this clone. CDR3 sequence reads: CASSQERAVAGQEQFF. CDR3 sequence (DNA): TGCGCCAGCAGCCAAGAAAGGGCGGTAGCGGGACAGGAGCAGTTCTTC. This chain connects TRBV4-1 to TRBJ2-1; the D gene is possibly TRBD2 (8 bases). Trimming shortened V by 0 bases and J by 10 bases, and 19 bases separated the two germline ends. Germline V gives CDR1 MGHRA, CDR2 YSYEKL. The CDR3 has 16 residues.

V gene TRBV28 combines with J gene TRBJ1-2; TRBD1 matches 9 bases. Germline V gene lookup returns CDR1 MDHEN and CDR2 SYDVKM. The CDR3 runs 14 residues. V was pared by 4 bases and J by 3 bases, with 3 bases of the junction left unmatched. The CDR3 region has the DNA TGTGCCAGCAGTTACAGGGGGCGAGACTATGGCTACACCTTC. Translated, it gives CASSYRGRDYGYTF.

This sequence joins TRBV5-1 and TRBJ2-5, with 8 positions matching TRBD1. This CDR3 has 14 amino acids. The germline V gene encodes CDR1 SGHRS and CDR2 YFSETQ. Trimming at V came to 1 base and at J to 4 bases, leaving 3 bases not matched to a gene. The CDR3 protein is CASSLMTGVETQYF. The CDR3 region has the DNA TGCGCCAGCAGCTTGATGACAGGGGTAGAGACCCAGTACTTC.

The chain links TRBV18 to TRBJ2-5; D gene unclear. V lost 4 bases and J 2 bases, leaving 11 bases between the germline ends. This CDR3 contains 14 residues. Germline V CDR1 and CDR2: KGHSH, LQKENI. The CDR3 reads CASSLTEAQETQYF. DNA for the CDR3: TGTGCCAGCTCACTAACGGAAGCACAAGAGACCCAGTACTTC.

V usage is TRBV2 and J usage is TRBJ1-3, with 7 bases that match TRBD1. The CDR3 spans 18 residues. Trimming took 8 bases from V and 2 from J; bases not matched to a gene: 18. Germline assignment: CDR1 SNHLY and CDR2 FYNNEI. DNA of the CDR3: TGTGCCAGCGTAAGGGGGGGACAGTCAAGCCGAACTGGAAACACCATATATTTT. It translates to CASVRGGQSSRTGNTIYF.

The CDR3 DNA is TGTGCCTGGAGCGGTCTTGACAGAAACCAAGAGACCCAGTACTTC. Translated: CAWSGLDRNQETQYF. V is TRBV30 and J is TRBJ2-5; D may be TRBD1 (5 bases). Germline V lookup: CDR1 GTSNPN, CDR2 SVGIG (reference sequence). The V end was cut by 3 bases, the J end by 0 bases, with 14 bases between. The CDR3 is 15 amino acids.

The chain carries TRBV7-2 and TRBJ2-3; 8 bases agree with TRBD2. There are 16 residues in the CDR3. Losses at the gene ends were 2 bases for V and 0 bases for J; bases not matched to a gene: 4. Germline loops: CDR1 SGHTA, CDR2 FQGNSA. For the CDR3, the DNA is TGTGCCAGCAGCTTACCACTAGCGGTTAGCACAGATACGCAGTATTTT. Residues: CASSLPLAVSTDTQYF.